The rows below give T cell receptor beta chains drawn from one sample of a study of blood T cell repertoires in COVID-19. Sequenced by immunoSEQ multiplex PCR; TCRdb stores in-frame clones only, minus some. Of roughly 200,000 clones listed, approximately 86% are singletons. The sample taken for sequencing was peripheral blood. The receptors were gathered from a woman in her twenties or thirties with active or convalescent COVID-19. Each CDR3 is given with its conserved first and last residue. The D gene is left open where the match is weak. Clone sizes are given selectively: once, few, many, or a class where the clone is expanded.

V gene: TRBV5-1; D gene: NA; J gene: TRBJ2-5; clone size: once; CDR3 protein: CASRDGGPGETQYF; CDR3 DNA: TGCGCCAGCAGGGACGGGGGGCCCGGGGAGACCCAGTACTTC
V gene: TRBV5-3; D gene: TRBD1; J gene: TRBJ1-2; clone size: NA; CDR3 protein: CARSLVPGQGYGYTF; CDR3 DNA: TGTGCCAGAAGCTTGGTGCCGGGACAGGGATATGGCTACACCTTC
V gene: TRBV19; D gene: TRBD2; J gene: TRBJ2-2; clone size: NA; CDR3 protein: CAGRTSGYTGELFF; CDR3 DNA: TGTGCCGGGAGGACTAGCGGGTACACCGGGGAGCTGTTTTTT
V gene: TRBV2; D gene: NA; J gene: TRBJ1-4; clone size: NA; CDR3 protein: CASDGGDNEKLFF; CDR3 DNA: TGTGCTTCCGACGGGGGGGATAATGAAAAACTGTTTTTT
V gene: TRBV7-9; D gene: NA; J gene: TRBJ1-5; clone size: NA; CDR3 protein: CASSLQATEPQHF; CDR3 DNA: TGTGCCAGCAGCTTACAGGCGACCGAGCCCCAGCATTTT
V gene: TRBV6-5; D gene: TRBD1; J gene: TRBJ1-6; clone size: many; CDR3 protein: CASSYSGGQGGSPLHF; CDR3 DNA: TGTGCCAGCAGTTACTCAGGGGGACAGGGGGGTTCACCCCTCCACTTT
V gene: TRBV19; D gene: NA; J gene: TRBJ1-5; clone size: few; CDR3 protein: CASSIGEFLQPQHF; CDR3 DNA: TGTGCCAGTAGTATAGGCGAGTTTCTTCAGCCCCAGCATTTT
V gene: TRBV4-2; D gene: NA; J gene: TRBJ2-3; clone size: NA; CDR3 protein: CASSQASFTDTQYF; CDR3 DNA: TGTGCCAGCAGCCAAGCTTCTTTCACAGATACGCAGTATTTT
V gene: TRBV19; D gene: TRBD1; J gene: TRBJ2-7; clone size: once; CDR3 protein: CASSIRQGAIEYEQYF; CDR3 DNA: TGTGCCAGTAGTATCAGACAGGGGGCAATTGAATACGAGCAGTACTTC
V gene: TRBV5-4; D gene: TRBD1; J gene: TRBJ2-4; clone size: NA; CDR3 protein: CASSARQGRAKNIQYF; CDR3 DNA: TGTGCCAGCAGCGCCAGACAGGGACGGGCCAAAAACATTCAGTACTTC
V gene: TRBV7-9; D gene: NA; J gene: TRBJ2-7; clone size: NA; CDR3 protein: CASSPSSSYEQYF; CDR3 DNA: TGTGCCAGCAGCCCCTCTAGCTCCTACGAGCAGTACTTC
V gene: TRBV2; D gene: TRBD2; J gene: TRBJ2-3; clone size: NA; CDR3 protein: CASTTGLAGGGTDTQYF; CDR3 DNA: TGTGCCAGCACGACGGGCCTGGCGGGAGGGGGCACAGATACGCAGTATTTT
V gene: TRBV7-9; D gene: TRBD2; J gene: TRBJ2-7; clone size: NA; CDR3 protein: CASSSTGTSGGEQYF; CDR3 DNA: TGTGCCAGCAGCTCTACCGGGACTAGCGGGGGAGAGCAGTACTTC
V gene: TRBV4-2; D gene: NA; J gene: TRBJ1-6; clone size: NA; CDR3 protein: CASSQDLGPYNSPLHF; CDR3 DNA: TGTGCCAGCAGCCAAGATTTGGGGCCTTATAATTCACCCCTCCACTTT
V gene: TRBV5-4; D gene: TRBD2; J gene: TRBJ2-7; clone size: NA; CDR3 protein: CASSPPGTSGTYEQYF; CDR3 DNA: TGTGCCAGCAGCCCCCCCGGGACTAGCGGAACCTACGAGCAGTACTTC
V gene: TRBV5-4; D gene: TRBD1; J gene: TRBJ2-1; clone size: NA; CDR3 protein: CASNRQGFYNEQFF; CDR3 DNA: TGTGCCAGTAATAGACAGGGTTTCTACAATGAGCAGTTCTTC
V gene: TRBV6-5; D gene: NA; J gene: TRBJ1-2; clone size: NA; CDR3 protein: CASSYSPNYGYTF; CDR3 DNA: TGTGCCAGCAGTTACTCCCCGAACTATGGCTACACCTTC
V gene: TRBV18; D gene: TRBD1; J gene: TRBJ2-7; clone size: NA; CDR3 protein: CASSPNRGTDEQYF; CDR3 DNA: TGTGCCAGCTCACCAAACAGGGGGACTGATGAGCAGTACTTC
V gene: TRBV5-1; D gene: TRBD1; J gene: TRBJ1-2; clone size: NA; CDR3 protein: CASSLALPRGTVYGYTF; CDR3 DNA: TGCGCCAGCAGCTTGGCCCTCCCCAGGGGGACTGTCTATGGCTACACCTTC